This T cell receptor beta chain was identified during a study of human T cells and chemical hapten exposure. Time point denoted: pre-sensitization, week 0. The treatment was: therapeutic diphenylcyclopropenone sensitization with weekly scalp DPC. In this sample, this clonotype turned up a few times. TCRdb fed the RACE reads into MiXCR, producing one record per CDR3 protein. This table holds about 120,000 distinct CDR3 sequences, around an eighth found once. Trimming stripped 5 bases from V and 2 bases from J, with 6 bases between. CDR3 length equals 12 residues. The germline V gene has CDR1 SGHAT and CDR2 FQNNGV.

This chain links TRBV11-2 with TRBJ2-5; D is ambiguous. The TCR was taken from a woman aged 18-29 years with alopecia areata. Some clones in this sample may be carry-over from other donors' samples. This specimen consisted of whole blood, obtained in connection with sensitization to the hapten diphenylcyclopropenone (DPC). DNA for the CDR3: TGTGCCAGCAGCCATCCTCAAGAGACCCAGTACTTC. Residues: CASSHPQETQYF.